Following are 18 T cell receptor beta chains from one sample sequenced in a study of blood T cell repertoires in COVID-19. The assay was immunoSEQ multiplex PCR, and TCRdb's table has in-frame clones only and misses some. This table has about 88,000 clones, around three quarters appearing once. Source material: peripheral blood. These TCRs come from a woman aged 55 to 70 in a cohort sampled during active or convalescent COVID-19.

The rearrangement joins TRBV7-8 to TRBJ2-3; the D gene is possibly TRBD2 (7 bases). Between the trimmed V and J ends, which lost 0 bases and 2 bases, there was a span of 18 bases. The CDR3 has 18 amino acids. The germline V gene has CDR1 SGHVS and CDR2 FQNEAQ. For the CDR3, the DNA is TGTGCCAGCAGCTTAGCTATGCTTGGCGGGGGCAACACAGATACGCAGTATTTT. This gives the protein CASSLAMLGGGNTDTQYF.

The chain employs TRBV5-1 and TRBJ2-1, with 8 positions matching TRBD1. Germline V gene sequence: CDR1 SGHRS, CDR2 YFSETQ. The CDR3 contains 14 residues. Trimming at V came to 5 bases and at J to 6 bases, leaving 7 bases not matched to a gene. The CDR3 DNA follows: TGCGCCAGCAGTACCGGGACAGGTGGCAATGAGCAGTTCTTC. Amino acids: CASSTGTGGNEQFF. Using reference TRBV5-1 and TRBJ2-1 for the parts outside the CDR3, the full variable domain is KAGVTQTPRYLIKTRGQQVTLSCSPISGHRSVSWYQQTPGQGLQFLFEYFSETQRNKGNFPGRFSGRQFSNSRSEMNVSTLELGDSALYLCASSTGTGGNEQFFGPGTRLTVL.

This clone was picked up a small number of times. The CDR3 coding sequence is TGTGCCAGCCAAATCCGACACACTAACACTGAAGCTTTCTTT. This encodes CASQIRHTNTEAFF. This chain connects TRBV2 to TRBJ1-1, with D hard to call. Germline V gene sequence: CDR1 SNHLY, CDR2 FYNNEI. This CDR3 is built from 14 residues. V lost 8 bases to trimming and J lost 2 bases, with 15 bases between them.

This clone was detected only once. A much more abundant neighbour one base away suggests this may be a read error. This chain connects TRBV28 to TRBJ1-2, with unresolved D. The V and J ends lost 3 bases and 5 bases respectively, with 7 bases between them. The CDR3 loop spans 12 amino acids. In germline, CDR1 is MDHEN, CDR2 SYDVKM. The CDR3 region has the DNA TGTGCCAGCAGTTTGTCGGAGTATGGCTACACCTTC. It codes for CASSLSEYGYTF.

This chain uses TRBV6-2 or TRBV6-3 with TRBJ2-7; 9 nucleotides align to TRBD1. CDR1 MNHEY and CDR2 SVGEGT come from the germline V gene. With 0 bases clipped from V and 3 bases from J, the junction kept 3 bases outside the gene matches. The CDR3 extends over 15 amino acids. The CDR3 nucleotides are TGTGCCAGCAGTTACTCCGGGACAGGGCTCTACGAGCAGTACTTC. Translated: CASSYSGTGLYEQYF.

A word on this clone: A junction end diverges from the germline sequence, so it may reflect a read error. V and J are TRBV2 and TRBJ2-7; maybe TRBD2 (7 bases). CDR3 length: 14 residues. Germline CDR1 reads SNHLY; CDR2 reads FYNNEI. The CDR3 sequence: CPSREGGGGYEQYF. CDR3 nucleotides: TGTCCCAGCAGGGAGGGGGGGGGCGGCTACGAGCAGTACTTC.

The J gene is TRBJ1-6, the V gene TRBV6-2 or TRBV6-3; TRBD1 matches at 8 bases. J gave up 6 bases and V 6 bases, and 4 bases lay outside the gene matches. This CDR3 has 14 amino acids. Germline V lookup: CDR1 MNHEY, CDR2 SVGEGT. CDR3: CASSRGQANSPLHF. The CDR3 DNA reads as TGTGCCAGCAGCAGGGGACAGGCTAATTCACCCCTCCACTTT.

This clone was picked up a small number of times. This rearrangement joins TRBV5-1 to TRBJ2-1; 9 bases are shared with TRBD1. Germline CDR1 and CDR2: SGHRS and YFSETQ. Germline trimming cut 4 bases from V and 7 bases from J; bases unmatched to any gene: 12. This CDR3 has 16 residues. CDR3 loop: CASSVETGGIGNEQFF. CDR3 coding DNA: TGCGCCAGCAGCGTAGAGACAGGGGGAATCGGGAATGAGCAGTTCTTC.

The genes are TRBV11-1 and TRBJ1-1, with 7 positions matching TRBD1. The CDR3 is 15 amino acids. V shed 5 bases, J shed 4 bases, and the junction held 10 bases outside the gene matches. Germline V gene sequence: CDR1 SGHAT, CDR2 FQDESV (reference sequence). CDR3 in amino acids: CASSLRRTGSTEAFF. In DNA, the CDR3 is TGTGCCAGCAGCCTACGCCGGACAGGCTCCACTGAAGCTTTCTTT.

CDR3 sequence: CASSFLGPKTGTYEQYF. The CDR3 coding sequence is TGTGCCAGCAGTTTCTTAGGTCCCAAGACAGGGACATACGAGCAGTACTTC. V is TRBV28 and J is TRBJ2-7; 7 bases align to TRBD1. J was trimmed by 4 bases and V by 3 bases; bases with no gene match: 15. This CDR3 is built from 17 residues. Germline CDR1 is MDHEN and CDR2 is SYDVKM.

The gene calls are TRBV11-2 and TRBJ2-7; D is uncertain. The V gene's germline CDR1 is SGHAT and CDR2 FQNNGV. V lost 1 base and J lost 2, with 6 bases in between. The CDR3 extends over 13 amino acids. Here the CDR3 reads CASSLGGTYEQYF. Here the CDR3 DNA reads TGTGCCAGCAGCTTAGGCGGAACCTACGAGCAGTACTTC.

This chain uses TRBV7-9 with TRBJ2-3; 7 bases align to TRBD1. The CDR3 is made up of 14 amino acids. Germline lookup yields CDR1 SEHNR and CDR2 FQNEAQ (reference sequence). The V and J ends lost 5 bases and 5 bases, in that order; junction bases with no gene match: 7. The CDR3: CASSRQGGGDTQYF. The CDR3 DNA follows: TGTGCCAGCAGCAGACAGGGTGGGGGAGATACGCAGTATTTT.

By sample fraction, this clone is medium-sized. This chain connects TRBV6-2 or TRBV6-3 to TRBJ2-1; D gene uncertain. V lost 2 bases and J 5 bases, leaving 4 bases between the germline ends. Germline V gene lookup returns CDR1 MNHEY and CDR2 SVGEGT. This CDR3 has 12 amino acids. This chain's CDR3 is CASSYPDNEQFF. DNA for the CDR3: TGTGCCAGCAGTTACCCAGACAATGAGCAGTTCTTC.

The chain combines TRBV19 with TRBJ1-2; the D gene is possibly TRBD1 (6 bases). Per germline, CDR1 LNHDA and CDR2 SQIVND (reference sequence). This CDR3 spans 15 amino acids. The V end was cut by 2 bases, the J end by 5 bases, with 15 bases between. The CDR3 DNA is TGTGCCAGTAGTATATCGTCGGGACACCTATATGGCTACACCTTC. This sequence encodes CASSISSGHLYGYTF.

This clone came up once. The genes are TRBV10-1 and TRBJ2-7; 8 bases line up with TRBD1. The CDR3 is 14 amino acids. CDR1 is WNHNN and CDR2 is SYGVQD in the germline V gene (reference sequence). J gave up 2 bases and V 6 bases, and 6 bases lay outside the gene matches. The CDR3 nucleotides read TGCGCCAGCAGCCTAGACAGGGGACCCTACGAGCAGTACTTC. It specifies CASSLDRGPYEQYF.

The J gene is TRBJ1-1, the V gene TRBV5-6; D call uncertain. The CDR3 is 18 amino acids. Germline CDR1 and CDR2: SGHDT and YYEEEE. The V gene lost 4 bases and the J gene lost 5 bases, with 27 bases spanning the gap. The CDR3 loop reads CASSRLIVLGDVWTEAFF. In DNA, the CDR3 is TGTGCCAGCAGCCGCCTAATAGTTTTGGGCGACGTGTGGACTGAAGCTTTCTTT.

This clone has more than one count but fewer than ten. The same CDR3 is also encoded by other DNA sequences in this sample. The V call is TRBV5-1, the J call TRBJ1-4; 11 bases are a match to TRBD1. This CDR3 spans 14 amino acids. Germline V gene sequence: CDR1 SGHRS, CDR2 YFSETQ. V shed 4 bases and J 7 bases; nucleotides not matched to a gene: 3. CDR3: CASSPGTGGEKLFF. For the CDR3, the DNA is TGCGCCAGCAGCCCCGGGACAGGGGGTGAAAAACTGTTTTTT.

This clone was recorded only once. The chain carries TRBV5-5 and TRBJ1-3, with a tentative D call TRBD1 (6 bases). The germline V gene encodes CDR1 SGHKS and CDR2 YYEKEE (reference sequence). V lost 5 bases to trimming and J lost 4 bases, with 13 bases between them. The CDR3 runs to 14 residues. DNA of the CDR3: TGTGCCAGCAGACCGGACAGCAGGGGAAACACCATATATTTT. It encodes CASRPDSRGNTIYF.